This T cell receptor (beta chain) is drawn from a study of Graves' ophthalmopathy and Graves' hyperthyroidism. Germline lookup yields CDR1 LNHDA and CDR2 SQIVND (reference sequence). The CDR3 covers 17 residues. With 3 bases clipped from V and 0 bases from J, the junction kept 7 bases outside the gene matches. The sample holds many counts of this clonotype. CDR3 regions of TCR beta were amplified from RNA transcripts. Following a first-round RT-PCR that used HTBI primers, a second-round multiplex PCR was carried out. TCRdb re-derived calls from the multiplex PCR reads in MiXCR, one entry per CDR3 protein. This table has roughly 1.1 million distinct CDR3 sequences, less than 45% appearing once.

The origin of this receptor is an adult man with Graves' hyperthyroidism. This chain uses TRBV19 with TRBJ2-2, with 7 positions matching TRBD1. Sequencing input: peripheral blood or thyroid tissue (not recorded which). DNA of the CDR3: TGTGCCAGTAGTATCGGGACCGGGACAGCGAACACCGGGGAGCTGTTTTTT. It specifies CASSIGTGTANTGELFF.